This TCR beta chain was obtained from a study of shared clonotypes between healthy human individuals. Repertoires were generated with immunoSEQ multiplex PCR, while TCRdb's copy carries only in-frame clones and drops some. Counted here are fewer than 1.6 million clones, approximately 98.5% occurring once; the ten biggest clones make up approximately 0.4%. In its sample, this clone was seen once. As yet, its antigen is unknown. There are 13 residues in the CDR3. Germline V gives CDR1 SGHTA, CDR2 FQGNSA. Trimming shortened V by 4 bases and J by 8 bases, and 14 bases separated the two germline ends. Study results and caveats: In the sorted subsets, rarefaction showed sequencing was incomplete despite large depth.

This clonotype originated in a man aged 25-40 years in good health. This rearrangement joins TRBV7-2 to TRBJ1-2; the D is unclear. Sequencing was performed on naive CD4+ T cells sorted from blood. Documented subset: CD45RA+ positively selected. The CDR3 coding sequence is TGTGCCAGCAGCTACCCCCCTGGACGGGGCTACACCTTC. This translates into CASSYPPGRGYTF.